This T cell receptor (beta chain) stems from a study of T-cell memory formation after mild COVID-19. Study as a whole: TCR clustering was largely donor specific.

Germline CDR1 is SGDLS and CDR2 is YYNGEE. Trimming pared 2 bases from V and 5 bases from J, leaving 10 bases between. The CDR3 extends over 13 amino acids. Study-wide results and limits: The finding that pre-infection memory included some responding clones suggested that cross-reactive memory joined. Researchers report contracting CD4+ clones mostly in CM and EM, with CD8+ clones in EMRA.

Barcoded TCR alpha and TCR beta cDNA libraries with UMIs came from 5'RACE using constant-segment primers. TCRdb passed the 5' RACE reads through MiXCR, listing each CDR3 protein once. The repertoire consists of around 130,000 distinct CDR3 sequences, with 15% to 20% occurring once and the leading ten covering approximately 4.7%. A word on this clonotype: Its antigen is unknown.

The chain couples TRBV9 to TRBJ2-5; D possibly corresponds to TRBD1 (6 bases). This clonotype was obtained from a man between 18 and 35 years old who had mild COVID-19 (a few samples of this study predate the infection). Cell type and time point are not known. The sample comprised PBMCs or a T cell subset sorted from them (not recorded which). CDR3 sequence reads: CASSVTGMETQYF. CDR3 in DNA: TGTGCCAGCAGCGTCACAGGGATGGAGACCCAGTACTTC.